A single sample gave rise to the 10 T cell receptor beta chains below, sequenced in a study of T cell responses to AZD1222 COVID-19 vaccine. Assay used: immunoSEQ multiplex PCR; TCRdb lists only in-frame clones, some missing. The sample shows under 200,000 clones, approximately 91% of them seen only once. The sequences come from peripheral blood, collected on day 0 of AZD1222 vaccination. The receptor source for this set is an adult in good health.

This rearrangement joins TRBV5-6 to TRBJ2-3; 12 bases are a match to TRBD2. The trim removed 0 bases at V and 3 bases at J, leaving 2 bases unmatched. Looked up from germline, CDR1 is SGHDT and CDR2 is YYEEEE. The CDR3 runs to 16 residues. CDR3 coding DNA: TGTGCCAGCAGCTTGGAACTAGCGGGAGGAACAGATACGCAGTATTTT. This gives the protein CASSLELAGGTDTQYF.

In its sample, this clone was seen once. This chain joins TRBV4-1 and TRBJ2-7; TRBD2 is a possible D gene (6 bases). The V end lost 1 base, the J end lost 3 bases, and 13 bases lay between the germline ends. The CDR3 sequence is 15 residues long. Germline assignment: CDR1 MGHRA and CDR2 YSYEKL. The CDR3 sequence: CASSQGWGVGYEQYF. In nucleotides, the CDR3 is TGCGCCAGCAGCCAAGGGTGGGGGGTAGGCTACGAGCAGTACTTC.

The chain is built from TRBV28 and TRBJ1-3; D unresolved. The germline gives CDR1 MDHEN, CDR2 SYDVKM. The CDR3 sequence is 15 residues long. V lost 0 bases to trimming and J lost 0 bases, with 6 bases between them. DNA for the CDR3: TGTGCCAGCAGTTTATGGACTTCCTCTGGAAACACCATATATTTT. Its protein is CASSLWTSSGNTIYF.

The chain joins TRBV9 to TRBJ2-3; the D is unclear. Trimming left V 3 bases short and J 10 bases short, with 12 bases between. The CDR3 has 12 amino acids. Germline assignment: CDR1 SGDLS and CDR2 YYNGEE. The chain's CDR3 is CASSGGDLAQYF. CDR3 coding DNA: TGTGCCAGCAGCGGTGGTGACTTGGCGCAGTATTTT.

V and J are TRBV28 and TRBJ1-2; 10 bases map to TRBD1. The CDR3 has 15 amino acids. Losses at the gene ends were 5 bases for V and 7 bases for J; bases not matched to a gene: 10. Germline loops: CDR1 MDHEN, CDR2 SYDVKM. The CDR3 DNA follows: TGTGCCAGCAGTGGAGACGGGACAGGGGAGTTTGGCTACACCTTC. This encodes CASSGDGTGEFGYTF.

This rearrangement joins TRBV6-5 to TRBJ1-1; D unresolved. V was pared by 5 bases and J by 1 base, with 11 bases between. Germline V gives CDR1 MNHEY, CDR2 SVGAGI. The length of the CDR3 is 14 residues. The CDR3 region has the DNA TGTGCCAGCAGTAACCTTGTCCAGAACACTGAAGCTTTCTTT. Amino acids: CASSNLVQNTEAFF.

V is TRBV7-6 and J is TRBJ1-6; 8 bases are shared with TRBD1. Germline CDR1 reads SGHVS; CDR2 reads FNYEAQ. V lost 5 bases, J lost 8 bases, and 8 bases stayed unmatched. This CDR3 has 15 amino acids. CDR3 in amino acids: CASSLGQGGDSPLHF. In DNA, the CDR3 is TGTGCCAGCAGCCTAGGACAGGGCGGGGATTCACCCCTCCACTTT. Full variable domain (rest looked up from reference TRBV7-6 and TRBJ1-6): GAGVSQSPRYKVTKRGQDVALRCDPISGHVSLYWYRQALGQGPEFLTYFNYEAQQDKSGLPNDRFSAERPEGSISTLTIQRTEQRDSAMYRCASSLGQGGDSPLHFGNGTRLTVT.

This rearrangement joins TRBV10-3 to TRBJ1-2; 10 bases align to TRBD1. This CDR3 has 13 residues. CDR1 is ENHRY, CDR2 SYGVKD, per germline. After removal of 11 bases from V and 4 bases from J, the junction contained 7 bases not matched to a gene. CDR3 protein: CASRQGATYGYTF. The CDR3 nucleotides are TGTGCCTCAAGACAGGGGGCAACCTATGGCTACACCTTC.

The chain joins TRBV30 to TRBJ1-3; D gene uncertain. The germline V and J ends were trimmed by 3 bases and 8 bases, with 8 bases remaining between them. The CDR3 length is 11 residues. The germline gives CDR1 GTSNPN, CDR2 SVGIG (reference sequence). The CDR3 DNA reads as TGTGCCTGGAGAGAGAGGGACACCATATATTTT. Its protein product is CAWRERDTIYF.

This clone was observed once. CDR3 sequence: CASSLRFETEAFF. The CDR3 DNA reads TGTGCCAGCAGCTTACGGTTTGAGACTGAAGCTTTCTTT. The rearrangement joins TRBV11-2 to TRBJ1-1; D uncertain. The V and J ends lost 2 bases and 5 bases respectively, with 9 bases between them. The CDR3 consists of 13 residues. CDR1 SGHAT and CDR2 FQNNGV come from the germline V gene.